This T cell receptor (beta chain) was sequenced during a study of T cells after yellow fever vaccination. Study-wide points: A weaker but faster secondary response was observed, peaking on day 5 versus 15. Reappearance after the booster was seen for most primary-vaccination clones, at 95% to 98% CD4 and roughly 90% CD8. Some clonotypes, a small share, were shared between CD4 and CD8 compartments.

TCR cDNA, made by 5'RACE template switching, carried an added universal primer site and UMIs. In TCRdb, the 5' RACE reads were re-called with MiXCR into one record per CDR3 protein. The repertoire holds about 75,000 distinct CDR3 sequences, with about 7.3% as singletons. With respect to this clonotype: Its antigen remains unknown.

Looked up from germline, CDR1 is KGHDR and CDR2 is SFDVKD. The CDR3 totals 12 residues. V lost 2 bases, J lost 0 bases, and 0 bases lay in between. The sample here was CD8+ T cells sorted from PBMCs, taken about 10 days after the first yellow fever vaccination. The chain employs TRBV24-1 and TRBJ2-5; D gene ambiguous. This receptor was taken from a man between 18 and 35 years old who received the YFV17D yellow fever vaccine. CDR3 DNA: TGTGCCACCAGTGATTACCAAGAGACCCAGTACTTC. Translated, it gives CATSDYQETQYF.